One sample yielded the 9 T cell receptor beta chains listed below, sequenced in a study of blood T cell repertoires in COVID-19. Sequenced by immunoSEQ multiplex PCR; TCRdb stores in-frame clones only, minus some. The sample yields 100,000 or so clones, about 80% seen once. Material for sequencing was peripheral blood. The receptor set was obtained from a human donor in a cohort sampled during active COVID-19.

This clone occurred once. The rearrangement links TRBV7-9 to TRBJ2-5; 11 bases line up with TRBD2. The CDR3 has 14 residues. CDR1 and CDR2 (germline): SEHNR, FQNEAQ (reference sequence). Losses at the gene ends were 3 bases for V and 4 bases for J; bases not matched to a gene: 1. In DNA form, the CDR3 reads TGTGCCAGCAGCTTCACTAGCGGGGGAGAGACCCAGTACTTC. Protein sequence: CASSFTSGGETQYF.

V usage is TRBV18 and J usage is TRBJ2-3; no definite D call. V was shortened by 6 bases and J by 0 bases, with 16 bases between the two germline ends. Germline loops: CDR1 KGHSH, CDR2 LQKENI. The CDR3 is 16 amino acids. The CDR3 region is CASSPRSRISTDTQYF. Written as DNA, the CDR3 is TGTGCCAGCTCGCCCAGGTCCAGGATTAGCACAGATACGCAGTATTTT.

This chain connects TRBV7-6 to TRBJ1-1; no firm D call. The CDR3 spans 13 residues. Germline CDR1 and CDR2: SGHVS and FNYEAQ. V was pared by 3 bases and J by 3 bases, with 8 bases between. The CDR3 DNA reads TGTGCCAGCAGCTTTCAGTCTTACACTGAAGCTTTCTTT. As protein: CASSFQSYTEAFF.

This clone is a singleton in its sample. The chain is built from TRBV5-1 and TRBJ1-1; 9 nucleotides agree with TRBD1. The CDR3 is made up of 15 amino acids. V trimming: 3 bases; J trimming: 5 bases; junction bases outside the gene matches: 8. Germline values: CDR1 SGHRS, CDR2 YFSETQ. The CDR3 DNA is TGCGCCAGCAGCTCAACAGGGGGCGCGAGGACTGAAGCTTTCTTT. This sequence encodes CASSSTGGARTEAFF.

The chain recombines TRBV11-3 with TRBJ2-2; TRBD1 matches 7 bases. CDR1 and CDR2 from the germline V gene are SGHNT and YENEEA. The CDR3 runs 14 residues. The V and J ends lost 4 bases and 6 bases, in that order; junction bases with no gene match: 5. Here the CDR3 DNA reads TGTGCCAGCAGCTCTCACAGGGGTGCCGGGGAGCTGTTTTTT. It codes for CASSSHRGAGELFF.

The chain uses TRBV6-6 and TRBJ1-2; D is possibly TRBD1 (5 bases). The germline V gene encodes CDR1 MNHNY and CDR2 SVGAGI (reference sequence). CDR3 length: 14 amino acids. V dropped 0 bases and J dropped 2 bases, with 7 bases sitting between them. The CDR3 sequence: CASSYSGQNYGYTF. In nucleotides, the CDR3 is TGTGCCAGCAGTTACTCGGGGCAGAACTATGGCTACACCTTC.

The chain employs TRBV5-1 and TRBJ2-1, with 8 nucleotides matching TRBD1. V trimming: 1 base; J trimming: 6 bases; junction bases outside the gene matches: 0. Germline CDR1 reads SGHRS; CDR2 reads YFSETQ. The CDR3 is 13 amino acids. The CDR3 is CASSLTGGNEQFF. The CDR3 DNA sequence: TGCGCCAGCAGCTTGACAGGGGGCAATGAGCAGTTCTTC. Filled out from reference TRBV5-1 and TRBJ2-1, the complete variable domain reads KAGVTQTPRYLIKTRGQQVTLSCSPISGHRSVSWYQQTPGQGLQFLFEYFSETQRNKGNFPGRFSGRQFSNSRSEMNVSTLELGDSALYLCASSLTGGNEQFFGPGTRLTVL.

The V and J genes are TRBV6-6 and TRBJ1-1; unclear D gene. CDR3 length: 14 residues. Looked up from germline, CDR1 is MNHNY and CDR2 is SVGAGI (reference sequence). V was pared by 0 bases and J by 3 bases, with 8 bases between. CDR3 nucleotides: TGTGCCAGCAGTTACTCCGGGAGAGACACTGAAGCTTTCTTT. Encoded protein: CASSYSGRDTEAFF.

The chain joins TRBV5-8 to TRBJ1-1; no clear D gene. The V end was cut by 0 bases, the J end by 5 bases, with 5 bases between. CDR1 is SGHTS, CDR2 YDEGEE, per germline. This CDR3 is built from 12 residues. The CDR3 nucleotides read TGTGCCAGCAGCTTGGTCCGGACTGAAGCTTTCTTT. This codes for CASSLVRTEAFF.